The entry below gives a single TCR beta chain sequence along with its context. The target of this receptor is not known. Base quality data are lacking; no much larger clone is found one base away. The CDR3 numbers 15 residues from cysteine through phenylalanine. Only the CDR3 region is kept as DNA, spanning 45 bases read in frame from base 1. Trimming accounts for 4 bases at V and 5 bases at J, while the number of junction bases matched to no gene is 11. The germline V gene encodes CDR1 SGHRS and CDR2 YFSETQ. Genomic DNA was extracted from sorted cells for sequencing of the TCRbeta CDR3 region. The immunoSEQ Assay was used to sequence the TCRbeta CDR3 regions. The table was pulled from immuneACCESS by TCRdb, which kept in-frame rearrangements only. Such tables lose some clones; where checked, under half of the loss comes from unresolved V genes, and the rest has no known cause. The sample table contains over 90,000 clones; only one count was recorded for roughly 95% of them. The biggest ten clones account for less than 0.2% of the sample.

These data originate in a study of OX40 agonist ivuxolimab in advanced cancers. For context, the study as a whole: Ivuxolimab was an agonistic, fully human IgG2 monoclonal antibody directed against OX40 (CD134), a costimulatory receptor. Intravenous ivuxolimab was administered to patients every 2 weeks at six dose levels: 0.01, 0.1, 0.3, 1.5, 3 and 10 mg/kg. Of the approximately 50 dose-escalation patients, hepatocellular carcinoma was present in approximately 20, melanoma in approximately 15, renal cell carcinoma in 9 and head and neck cancer in 9. In the dose-escalation cohort, roughly four fifths of patients were male, and the mean age was approximately 60 years, with a range of 23 to 79. Patients were allowed to have had prior anti-PD-1, anti-PD-L1 or anti-CTLA-4 therapy, and 40% of the dose-escalation patients had been treated with checkpoint inhibitors. Partial responses occurred in three dose-escalation patients, of whom one had hepatocellular carcinoma and two had cutaneous melanoma. The purpose of peripheral TCRbeta sequencing was to test whether ivuxolimab changed TCR sequence diversity and led to clonal T-cell expansion. The paper reports the monotherapy dose-escalation portion (N ≈ 50 patients) of the phase I ivuxolimab trial.

Points the paper makes about the study in general: Low levels of normalized T-cell clonal expansion were also seen in some patients who did not respond. Antigen specificity was not determined for the clonally expanded peripheral T cells. On average, CD8+ T cells showed more expanded clones than CD4+ T cells after ivuxolimab. At doses from 0.1 to 3.0 mg/kg, clonal expansion was seen in both CD4+ and CD8+ blood T cells between baseline and week 6. Partial responders in the 0.1-3.0 mg/kg groups had among the lowest normalized peripheral clonal expansion, especially among CD8+ T cells.

Patients with a history of autoimmune disease or receiving systemic immunosuppression were excluded from the trial. Peripheral blood for TCR sequencing was collected from all dose cohorts at baseline, on cycle 4 day 1, and on cycle 7 day 1. The samples were drawn from a first-in-human, open-label, multicenter phase I dose-escalation trial of ivuxolimab. The trial enrolled adults with locally advanced or metastatic head and neck squamous cell, hepatocellular, melanoma or renal cell carcinoma. Before TCR sequencing, CD4+ T cells and CD8+ T cells were sorted from peripheral blood as separate populations.

This clonotype was obtained from an adult with an advanced solid tumor such as melanoma, head and neck, liver or kidney cancer. Sequenced material: CD4+ or CD8+ T cells sorted from blood, taken in a trial of the OX40 agonist ivuxolimab. Recombination linked TRBV5-1 to TRBJ2-5, with 7 bases matching TRBD1. The nucleotide sequence reads as follows: TGCGCCAGCAGCCAACAGGGGTTGGAACCGGAGACCCAGTACTTC. This translates into CASSQQGLEPETQYF.